Below are 15 T cell receptor beta chains sequenced from a single sample in a study of blood T cells in healthy people across ages. Primers used in a second PCR of roughly 6 to 12 cycles were a sample-barcoded 5' primer and a J-beta primer mix. Each CDR3 protein is one row after TCRdb ran MiXCR on the 5' RACE reads. Here the sample spans roughly 2 million distinct CDR3 sequences, less than 50% being singletons. Sequenced input: blood. The receptors shown here come from a woman in her thirties or forties in good health.

This clonotype showed up just once. This sequence joins TRBV27 and TRBJ2-5; the D gene is possibly TRBD2 (5 bases). Trimming cost V 7 bases and J 7 bases, with 19 bases left between them. Germline V CDR1 and CDR2: MNHEY, SMNVEV (reference sequence). The CDR3 contains 14 residues. Here the CDR3 DNA reads TGTGCCAGCATGAGTGGGAGCTATTGGGGGACCCAGTACTTC. Encoded protein: CASMSGSYWGTQYF.

In its sample, this clonotype was seen a few times. V is TRBV4-3 and J is TRBJ1-4, with a weak D call TRBD1 (6 bases). The V end was cut by 0 bases, the J end by 5 bases, with 13 bases between. In germline, CDR1 is LGHNA, CDR2 YSLEER. The CDR3 consists of 16 residues. Written as DNA, the CDR3 is TGCGCCAGCAGCCAAGATGGTCGACAGGAAAATGAAAAACTGTTTTTT. It specifies CASSQDGRQENEKLFF.

The chain joins TRBV7-8 to TRBJ2-1; TRBD2 agrees at 11 bases. V trimming: 5 bases; J trimming: 9 bases; junction bases outside the gene matches: 15. CDR3 length equals 17 residues. The germline V gene has CDR1 SGHVS and CDR2 FQNEAQ. In DNA, the CDR3 is TGTGCCAGCAGCGCTTACTTTAGCGGGGGGGCCTTTGGTGAGCAGTTCTTC. As protein: CASSAYFSGGAFGEQFF.

The table lists this clonotype with a few counts. The chain has TRBV6-5 and TRBJ1-2, with D tentatively TRBD1 (5 bases). V lost 2 bases and J 5 bases, leaving 12 bases between the germline ends. This CDR3 is built from 14 residues. The germline V gene encodes CDR1 MNHEY and CDR2 SVGAGI. The CDR3 region is CASSYAGGGYGYTF. The CDR3 DNA follows: TGTGCCAGCAGTTACGCCGGGGGTGGGTATGGCTACACCTTC.

This chain joins TRBV20-1 and TRBJ2-7; D possibly corresponds to TRBD2 (6 bases). Trimming pared 5 bases from V and 4 bases from J, leaving 12 bases between. CDR1 and CDR2 from the germline V gene are DFQATT and SNEGSKA (reference sequence). CDR3 length equals 12 residues. CDR3 loop: CSAAEGLYEQYF. Here the CDR3 DNA reads TGCAGTGCTGCGGAGGGCCTGTACGAGCAGTACTTC.

This clonotype showed up just a few times. The V call is TRBV12-3 or TRBV12-4, the J call TRBJ2-7; D might be TRBD1 or TRBD2, each matching 5 bases. This CDR3 is 15 amino acids long. The germline V and J ends were trimmed by 7 bases and 0 bases, with 16 bases remaining between them. For the CDR3, the DNA is TGTGCCAGCACCCAGGGACGTTGGAGCTCCTACGAGCAGTACTTC. Amino acids: CASTQGRWSSYEQYF.

This chain connects TRBV6-1 to TRBJ2-4, with a tentative D call TRBD1 (5 bases). The better agreement between TRBJ2-7 and the DNA end casts doubt on the J call. The length of the CDR3 is 17 residues. CDR1 is MNHNS and CDR2 is SASEGT in the germline V gene. CDR3 DNA: TGTGCCAGCAGTGAAAGATCCCAGGGTTTGGTTAGGAACGAGCAGTACTTC. Residues: CASSERSQGLVRNEQYF.

This clonotype was seen more than once but under ten times. This chain uses TRBV10-3 with TRBJ2-5; possibly TRBD2 for D (5 bases). V dropped 0 bases and J dropped 5 bases, with 10 bases sitting between them. The germline V gene encodes CDR1 ENHRY and CDR2 SYGVKD. The CDR3 consists of 14 residues. The CDR3: CAISESTVAETQYF. In nucleotides, the CDR3 is TGTGCCATCAGTGAGTCGACCGTAGCGGAGACCCAGTACTTC.

V is TRBV5-1 and J is TRBJ2-1; 10 bases agree with TRBD1. The trim removed 2 bases at V and 6 bases at J, leaving 11 bases unmatched. The CDR3 extends over 17 amino acids. Looked up from germline, CDR1 is SGHRS and CDR2 is YFSETQ. CDR3 region: CASSFSFGTGVFNEQFF. CDR3 nucleotide sequence: TGCGCCAGCAGCTTTTCTTTCGGGACAGGGGTATTCAATGAGCAGTTCTTC.

CDR3 region: CASSVRTGRRTDTQYF. The CDR3 DNA is TGTGCCAGCAGCGTACGGACAGGGAGGAGGACAGATACGCAGTATTTT. This chain uses TRBV9 with TRBJ2-3; the match to TRBD1 covers 8 bases. The junction had 7 bases not matched to a gene; V was cut back by 1 base and J by 3 bases. This CDR3 has 16 residues. CDR1 is SGDLS, CDR2 YYNGEE, per germline.

The CDR3 reads CASSQEGPAATNEKLFF. CDR3 coding DNA: TGTGCCAGCAGCCAAGAAGGACCCGCAGCAACTAATGAAAAACTGTTTTTT. This rearrangement joins TRBV4-2 to TRBJ1-4; D uncertain. Germline V gives CDR1 LGHNA, CDR2 YNFKEQ. The ends were cut back, 0 bases at V and 0 bases at J, with 11 bases in the middle. CDR3 length: 17 residues.

V usage is TRBV3-1 and J usage is TRBJ1-1; TRBD1 aligns across 10 bases. V trimming: 5 bases; J trimming: 1 base; junction bases outside the gene matches: 4. The CDR3 contains 15 residues. Germline loops: CDR1 LGHDT, CDR2 YNNKEL (reference sequence). CDR3 residues: CASSTWTGGNTEAFF. CDR3 bases: TGTGCCAGCAGCACCTGGACAGGGGGGAACACTGAAGCTTTCTTT.

The rearrangement links TRBV3-1 to TRBJ2-1, with D unclear. With 0 bases removed from V and 0 bases from J, the gap between germline ends came to 15 bases. This CDR3 has 18 residues. The germline CDR1 and CDR2 sequences are LGHDT and YNNKEL (reference sequence). CDR3 amino acids: CASSQDPAGYSSYNEQFF. CDR3 bases: TGTGCCAGCAGCCAAGATCCTGCAGGCTATAGCTCCTACAATGAGCAGTTCTTC.

This chain links TRBV12-3 or TRBV12-4 with TRBJ2-5; TRBD2 aligns across 9 bases. The CDR3 is 20 amino acids. With V trimmed by 7 bases and J by 5 bases, 26 bases remained unmatched. CDR3: CASTLLSWASGALAGETQYF. CDR3 nucleotides: TGTGCCAGCACCTTATTATCATGGGCTAGCGGGGCCCTCGCCGGGGAGACCCAGTACTTC.

The rearrangement uses TRBV24-1 and TRBJ2-4, with D possibly being TRBD1 (7 bases). The J call may be faulty, since TRBJ2-5 better matches the DNA end. CDR3 length equals 15 residues. Germline loops: CDR1 KGHDR, CDR2 SFDVKD. The CDR3 protein is CATSEVGQGGETQYF. CDR3 in DNA: TGTGCCACCAGTGAGGTGGGCCAGGGGGGAGAGACCCAGTACTTC.